This T cell receptor (beta chain) was sequenced for a study of cytomegalovirus exposure and HLA in healthy donors. A multiplex PCR was run with 60 Vbeta primers and 13 Jbeta primers. Measured with immunoSEQ multiplex PCR; TCRdb has only the in-frame clones, and not every one. The profile covers 160,000 or so clones, with 83% appearing a single time and roughly 4% taken by the ten largest. Germline loops: CDR1 SGHRS, CDR2 YFSETQ. The CDR3 is made up of 15 amino acids. Trimming left V 2 bases short and J 4 bases short, with 13 bases between. V is TRBV5-1 and J is TRBJ1-5; D may be TRBD1 (6 bases). The receptor was isolated from a man in his forties or fifties in good health and CMV-seropositive. Sequencing used PBMCs. CDR3 sequence: CASSLTGTRNQPQHF. CDR3 DNA: TGCGCCAGCAGCTTAACCGGGACAAGGAATCAGCCCCAGCATTTT. The whole variable domain, filled in from reference TRBV5-1 and TRBJ1-5, reads KAGVTQTPRYLIKTRGQQVTLSCSPISGHRSVSWYQQTPGQGLQFLFEYFSETQRNKGNFPGRFSGRQFSNSRSEMNVSTLELGDSALYLCASSLTGTRNQPQHFGDGTRLSIL.